Listed here is a single T cell receptor beta chain. The entry originates in a study of blood T cell repertoires in COVID-19. About the research overall: Acute-phase and convalescent COVID-19 samples originated in the United States, Italy and Spain. Sources were T cells, B-cell-depleted T cells, or PBMCs; the material itself was cDNA or gDNA.

V was cut by 3 bases and J by 4 bases, with 12 bases left in between. The CDR3 sequence is 14 residues long. CDR1 and CDR2 from the germline V gene are MDHEN and SYDVKM. Per the original methods: Cell counts per sample came from amplifying reference gene primers. The data were produced by immunoSEQ multiplex PCR, yet TCRdb's version contains in-frame clones alone and is incomplete. The V and J calls and clone size are taken from that table; D and trimming were inferred from the DNA. The repertoire includes about 240,000 clones, 87% of them detected once, and approximately 7.5% sits in the top ten. Sequenced material: peripheral blood. The sequence was obtained from a man aged 55 to 70 who had recovered from COVID-19. The rearrangement joins TRBV28 to TRBJ2-5, with a tentative D call TRBD1 (5 bases). This CDR3 reads CASSFRQGVETQYF. DNA for the CDR3: TGTGCCAGCAGTTTCCGGCAGGGTGTAGAGACCCAGTACTTC.